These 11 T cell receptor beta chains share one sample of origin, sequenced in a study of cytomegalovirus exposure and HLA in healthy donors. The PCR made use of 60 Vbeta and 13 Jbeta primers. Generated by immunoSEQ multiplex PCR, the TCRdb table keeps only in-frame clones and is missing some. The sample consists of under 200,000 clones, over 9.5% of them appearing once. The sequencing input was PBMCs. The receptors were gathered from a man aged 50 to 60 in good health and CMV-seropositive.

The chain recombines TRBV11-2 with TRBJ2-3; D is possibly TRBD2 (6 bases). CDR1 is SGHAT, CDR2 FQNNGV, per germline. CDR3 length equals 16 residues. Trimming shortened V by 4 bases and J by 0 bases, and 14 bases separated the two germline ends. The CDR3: CASSYQTRASTDTQYF. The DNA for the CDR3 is TGTGCCAGCAGCTACCAGACTAGAGCTAGCACAGATACGCAGTATTTT.

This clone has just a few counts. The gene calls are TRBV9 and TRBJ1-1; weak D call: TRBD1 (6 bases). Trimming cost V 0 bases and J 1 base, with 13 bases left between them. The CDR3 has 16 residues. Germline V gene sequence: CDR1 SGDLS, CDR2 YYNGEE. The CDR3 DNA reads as TGTGCCAGCAGCGTAGTAGGAACAGGGAAGAACACTGAAGCTTTCTTT. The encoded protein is CASSVVGTGKNTEAFF.

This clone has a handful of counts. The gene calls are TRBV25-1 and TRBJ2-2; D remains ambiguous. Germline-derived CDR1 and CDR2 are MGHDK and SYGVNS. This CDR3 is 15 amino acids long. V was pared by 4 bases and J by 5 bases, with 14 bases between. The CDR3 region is CASSVSLRLTGELFF. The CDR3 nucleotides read TGTGCCAGCAGTGTTTCCCTGAGGTTGACCGGGGAGCTGTTTTTT.

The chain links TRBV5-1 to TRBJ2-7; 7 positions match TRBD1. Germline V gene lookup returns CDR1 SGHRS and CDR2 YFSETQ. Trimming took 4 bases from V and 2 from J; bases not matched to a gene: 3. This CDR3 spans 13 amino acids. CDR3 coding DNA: TGCGCCAGCAGCCCCGGGACAGCCTACGAGCAGTACTTC. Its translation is CASSPGTAYEQYF.

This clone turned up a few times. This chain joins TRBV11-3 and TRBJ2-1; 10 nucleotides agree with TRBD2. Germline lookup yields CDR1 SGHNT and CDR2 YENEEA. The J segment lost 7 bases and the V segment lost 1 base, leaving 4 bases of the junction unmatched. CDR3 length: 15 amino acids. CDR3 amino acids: CASSLALGLANEQFF. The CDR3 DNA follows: TGTGCCAGCAGCTTAGCTCTGGGACTAGCGAATGAGCAGTTCTTC.

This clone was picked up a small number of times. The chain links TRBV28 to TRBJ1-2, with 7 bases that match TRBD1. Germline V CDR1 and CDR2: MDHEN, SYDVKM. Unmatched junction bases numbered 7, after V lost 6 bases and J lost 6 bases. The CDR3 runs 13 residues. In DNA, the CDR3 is TGTGCCAGCAGGCCGGGACAGCCGAATGGCTACACCTTC. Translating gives CASRPGQPNGYTF.

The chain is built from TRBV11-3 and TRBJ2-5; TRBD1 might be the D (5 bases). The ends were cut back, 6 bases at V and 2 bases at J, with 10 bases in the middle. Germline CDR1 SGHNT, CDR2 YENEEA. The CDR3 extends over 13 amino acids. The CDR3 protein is CASSFPGQETQYF. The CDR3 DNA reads TGTGCCAGCAGTTTCCCAGGGCAAGAGACCCAGTACTTC.

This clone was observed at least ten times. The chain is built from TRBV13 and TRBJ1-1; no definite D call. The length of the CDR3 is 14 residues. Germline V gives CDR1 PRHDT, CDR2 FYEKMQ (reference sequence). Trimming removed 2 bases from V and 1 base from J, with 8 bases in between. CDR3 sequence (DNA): TGTGCCAGCAGCTTACCTCAGGCGAACACTGAAGCTTTCTTT. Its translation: CASSLPQANTEAFF.

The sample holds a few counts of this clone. Here the CDR3 reads CASSPTDETQYF. As DNA, the CDR3 is TGTGCCAGCAGCCCCACAGACGAGACCCAGTACTTC. J is TRBJ2-5 and V is TRBV11-2, with D hard to call. This CDR3 is built from 12 residues. The germline gives CDR1 SGHAT, CDR2 FQNNGV. The germline V and J ends were trimmed by 5 bases and 5 bases, with 9 bases remaining between them. Variable domain in full (rest from reference TRBV11-2 and TRBJ2-5): EAGVAQSPRYKIIEKRQSVAFWCNPISGHATLYWYQQILGQGPKLLIQFQNNGVVDDSQLPKDRFSAERLKGVDSTLKIQPAKLEDSAVYLCASSPTDETQYFGPGTRLLVL.

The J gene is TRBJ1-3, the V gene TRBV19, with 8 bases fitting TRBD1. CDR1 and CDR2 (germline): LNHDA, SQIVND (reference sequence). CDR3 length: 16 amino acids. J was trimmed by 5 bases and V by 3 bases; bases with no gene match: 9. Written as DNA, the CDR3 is TGTGCCAGTAGTATTCCCCAGGGGGCAAGGAGAAACACCATATATTTT. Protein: CASSIPQGARRNTIYF.

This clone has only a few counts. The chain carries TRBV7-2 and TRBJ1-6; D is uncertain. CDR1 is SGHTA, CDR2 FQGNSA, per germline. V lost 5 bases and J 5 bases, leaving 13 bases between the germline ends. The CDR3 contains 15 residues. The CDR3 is CASSTRREDNSPLHF. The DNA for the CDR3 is TGTGCCAGCAGCACCCGGCGGGAAGATAATTCACCCCTCCACTTT.